These T cell receptor beta chains were read from a single sample in a study of Ad26.COV2.S vaccination and SARS-CoV-2 variants. Generated by immunoSEQ multiplex PCR, the TCRdb table keeps only in-frame clones and is missing some. The sample shows roughly 400,000 clones, approximately 92% of them seen only once. The material sequenced was peripheral blood, taken in a trial of Ad26.COV2.S vaccine versus placebo. These TCRs come from a person aged 18 to 59 who received the Ad26.COV2.S COVID-19 vaccine or a placebo. Both conserved end residues are part of each CDR3. The order of the fields is clone size, J gene, V gene, D gene, CDR3 protein, CDR3 DNA. D genes are given only for firm matches. Expanded clones are given a class, and other clones once, few, many or no size at all.

clone_size: NA
j_call: TRBJ1-2
v_call: TRBV4-1
d_call: NA
cdr3_aa: CASSQEGISPYGYTF
cdr3_nt: TGCGCCAGCAGCCAAGAAGGAATAAGTCCCTATGGCTACACCTTC

clone_size: NA
j_call: TRBJ1-1
v_call: TRBV19
d_call: NA
cdr3_aa: CASSILGNTEAFF
cdr3_nt: TGTGCCAGTAGTATTTTGGGGAACACTGAAGCTTTCTTT

clone_size: NA
j_call: TRBJ2-4
v_call: TRBV5-5
d_call: NA
cdr3_aa: CASSLVVWDRLTKNIQYF
cdr3_nt: TGTGCCAGCAGCTTGGTTGTCTGGGACCGTCTGACCAAAAACATTCAGTACTTC

clone_size: NA
j_call: TRBJ2-5
v_call: TRBV27
d_call: TRBD1
cdr3_aa: CASSLSHRGRHF
cdr3_nt: TGTGCCAGCAGTTTAAGTCACAGGGGCCGTCACTTC

clone_size: NA
j_call: TRBJ2-7
v_call: TRBV2
d_call: NA
cdr3_aa: CASSTEKNRDPSYEQYF
cdr3_nt: TGTGCCAGCAGTACCGAAAAGAACAGGGATCCCTCCTACGAGCAGTACTTC

clone_size: NA
j_call: TRBJ2-3
v_call: TRBV20-1
d_call: NA
cdr3_aa: CSAGSADTQYF
cdr3_nt: TGCAGTGCTGGGAGCGCAGATACGCAGTATTTT

clone_size: NA
j_call: TRBJ2-7
v_call: TRBV5-1
d_call: NA
cdr3_aa: CASSLDVAGKIYEQYF
cdr3_nt: TGCGCCAGCAGCTTGGATGTCGCGGGGAAGATCTACGAGCAGTACTTC

clone_size: NA
j_call: TRBJ2-2
v_call: TRBV5-1
d_call: NA
cdr3_aa: CASSSRTLTGELFF
cdr3_nt: TGCGCCAGCAGCTCTAGGACTCTCACCGGGGAGCTGTTTTTT

clone_size: NA
j_call: TRBJ2-3
v_call: TRBV19
d_call: NA
cdr3_aa: CASSLRGGSSTDTQYF
cdr3_nt: TGTGCCAGTAGTCTCAGAGGGGGATCTAGCACAGATACGCAGTATTTT

clone_size: NA
j_call: TRBJ2-1
v_call: TRBV14
d_call: NA
cdr3_aa: CASSQDLPWTLGYNEQFF
cdr3_nt: TGTGCCAGCAGCCAAGATCTCCCGTGGACGCTCGGGTACAATGAGCAGTTCTTC

clone_size: NA
j_call: TRBJ1-1
v_call: TRBV13
d_call: TRBD1
cdr3_aa: CASSLTGGAGAEAFF
cdr3_nt: TGTGCCAGCAGCCTGACAGGGGGCGCCGGTGCTGAAGCTTTCTTT

clone_size: NA
j_call: TRBJ2-3
v_call: TRBV7-9
d_call: TRBD1
cdr3_aa: CASSGPGQGVVLDTQYF
cdr3_nt: TGTGCCAGCAGCGGGCCGGGACAGGGGGTGGTGTTGGATACGCAGTATTTT

clone_size: NA
j_call: TRBJ2-2
v_call: TRBV1
d_call: NA
cdr3_aa: CTSSLATPTGELFF
cdr3_nt: TGCACCAGCAGCCTAGCGACTCCCACCGGGGAGCTGTTTTTT

clone_size: NA
j_call: TRBJ1-5
v_call: TRBV7-9
d_call: NA
cdr3_aa: CASSTDILEPQHF
cdr3_nt: TGTGCCAGCAGCACGGACATCCTAGAGCCCCAGCATTTT

clone_size: NA
j_call: TRBJ2-1
v_call: TRBV28
d_call: NA
cdr3_aa: CASSLTAHEQFF
cdr3_nt: TGTGCCAGCAGTTTGACAGCCCATGAGCAGTTCTTC

clone_size: NA
j_call: TRBJ2-5
v_call: TRBV5-8
d_call: NA
cdr3_aa: CASSLGTQYF
cdr3_nt: TGTGCCAGCAGCTTGGGGACCCAGTACTTC

clone_size: NA
j_call: TRBJ2-4
v_call: TRBV2
d_call: NA
cdr3_aa: CASSEGSLFKNIQYF
cdr3_nt: TGTGCCAGCAGTGAGGGTTCCCTCTTCAAAAACATTCAGTACTTC

clone_size: NA
j_call: TRBJ1-4
v_call: TRBV3-1/TRBV3-2
d_call: NA
cdr3_aa: CASSHHGEKLFF
cdr3_nt: TGTGCCAGCAGCCATCATGGGGAAAAACTGTTTTTT

clone_size: NA
j_call: TRBJ2-2
v_call: TRBV9
d_call: NA
cdr3_aa: CASSRQSTAGELFF
cdr3_nt: TGTGCCAGCAGCCGGCAAAGTACGGCCGGGGAGCTGTTTTTT

clone_size: NA
j_call: TRBJ1-3
v_call: TRBV27
d_call: NA
cdr3_aa: CASSRHARGSGNTIYF
cdr3_nt: TGTGCCAGCAGCCGACACGCCAGGGGATCTGGAAACACCATATATTTT

clone_size: NA
j_call: TRBJ2-3
v_call: TRBV12-3/TRBV12-4
d_call: NA
cdr3_aa: CASSFGGDTQYF
cdr3_nt: TGTGCCAGCAGTTTTGGGGGGGATACGCAGTATTTT

clone_size: NA
j_call: TRBJ2-1
v_call: TRBV29-1
d_call: TRBD2
cdr3_aa: CSVTSEYNEQFF
cdr3_nt: TGCAGCGTTACTAGCGAATACAATGAGCAGTTCTTC

clone_size: NA
j_call: TRBJ2-7
v_call: TRBV5-6
d_call: NA
cdr3_aa: CASSFADSIYEQYF
cdr3_nt: TGTGCCAGCAGCTTTGCGGACTCCATCTACGAGCAGTACTTC

clone_size: NA
j_call: TRBJ2-7
v_call: TRBV7-6
d_call: NA
cdr3_aa: CASSFGGDNHYEQYF
cdr3_nt: TGTGCCAGCAGCTTTGGCGGGGACAACCACTACGAGCAGTACTTC

clone_size: NA
j_call: TRBJ2-7
v_call: TRBV4-3
d_call: NA
cdr3_aa: CASSQVRGRSYEQYF
cdr3_nt: TGCGCCAGCAGCCAAGTACGGGGGAGATCCTACGAGCAGTACTTC

clone_size: NA
j_call: TRBJ2-3
v_call: TRBV4-1
d_call: TRBD1
cdr3_aa: CASSQEWGTGGTTDTQYF
cdr3_nt: TGCGCCAGCAGCCAAGAATGGGGGACAGGGGGCACCACAGATACGCAGTATTTT

clone_size: NA
j_call: TRBJ1-1
v_call: TRBV5-1
d_call: TRBD1
cdr3_aa: CASSARQGAEAFF
cdr3_nt: TGCGCCAGCAGCGCTAGACAGGGGGCTGAAGCTTTCTTT

clone_size: NA
j_call: TRBJ2-1
v_call: TRBV2
d_call: TRBD2
cdr3_aa: CASSITSGGSNEQFF
cdr3_nt: TGTGCCAGCAGTATTACTAGCGGGGGTTCTAATGAGCAGTTCTTC

clone_size: NA
j_call: TRBJ2-3
v_call: TRBV28
d_call: TRBD2
cdr3_aa: CASSLWTSGHTQYF
cdr3_nt: TGTGCCAGCAGTTTATGGACTAGCGGCCATACGCAGTATTTT

clone_size: NA
j_call: TRBJ1-2
v_call: TRBV7-9
d_call: NA
cdr3_aa: CASSPPGSLYGYTF
cdr3_nt: TGTGCCAGCAGCCCGCCTGGCAGCCTCTATGGCTACACCTTC

clone_size: NA
j_call: TRBJ2-1
v_call: TRBV7-9
d_call: NA
cdr3_aa: CASSSGDSLYNEQFF
cdr3_nt: TGTGCCAGCAGCTCGGGGGACAGCCTCTACAATGAGCAGTTCTTC

clone_size: NA
j_call: TRBJ2-7
v_call: TRBV7-6
d_call: NA
cdr3_aa: CASSLLVSYEQYF
cdr3_nt: TGTGCCAGCAGCTTACTAGTCTCCTACGAGCAGTACTTC

clone_size: NA
j_call: TRBJ2-1
v_call: TRBV10-1
d_call: TRBD2
cdr3_aa: CASSKGLAGTNEQFF
cdr3_nt: TGCGCCAGCAGTAAGGGACTAGCGGGGACTAATGAGCAGTTCTTC

clone_size: NA
j_call: TRBJ1-2
v_call: TRBV29-1
d_call: NA
cdr3_aa: CSHRPMQIGGYTF
cdr3_nt: TGCAGCCATAGGCCCATGCAGATAGGTGGCTACACCTTC

clone_size: once
j_call: TRBJ1-6
v_call: TRBV21-1
d_call: NA
cdr3_aa: CASSKQTGTHSPLHF
cdr3_nt: TGTGCCAGCAGCAAACAGACAGGAACACATTCACCCCTCCACTTT

clone_size: NA
j_call: TRBJ1-2
v_call: TRBV7-9
d_call: NA
cdr3_aa: CASSLGSLYGYTF
cdr3_nt: TGTGCCAGCAGCTTAGGGAGTCTATATGGCTACACCTTC

clone_size: NA
j_call: TRBJ1-4
v_call: TRBV19
d_call: NA
cdr3_aa: CASSLTGNEKLFF
cdr3_nt: TGTGCCAGTAGTCTCACAGGGAATGAAAAACTGTTTTTT

clone_size: NA
j_call: TRBJ1-2
v_call: TRBV6-5
d_call: NA
cdr3_aa: CASSYGPGDIYGYTF
cdr3_nt: TGTGCCAGCAGTTACGGGCCTGGGGACATCTATGGCTACACCTTC

clone_size: NA
j_call: TRBJ2-7
v_call: TRBV25-1
d_call: TRBD1
cdr3_aa: CASSEFGQGLGEQYF
cdr3_nt: TGTGCCAGCAGTGAATTTGGACAGGGGCTAGGTGAGCAGTACTTC

clone_size: NA
j_call: TRBJ2-1
v_call: TRBV4-3
d_call: TRBD2
cdr3_aa: CASSQDREEAYNEQFF
cdr3_nt: TGCGCCAGCAGCCAAGATCGGGAGGAAGCCTACAATGAGCAGTTCTTC

clone_size: NA
j_call: TRBJ1-1
v_call: TRBV5-8
d_call: NA
cdr3_aa: CASSLGFVAGSNTEAFF
cdr3_nt: TGTGCCAGCAGCTTGGGTTTTGTGGCAGGTTCTAACACTGAAGCTTTCTTT

clone_size: NA
j_call: TRBJ2-3
v_call: TRBV11-3
d_call: NA
cdr3_aa: CASSSQVSPTDTQYF
cdr3_nt: TGTGCCAGCAGCTCACAAGTCTCCCCCACAGATACGCAGTATTTT

clone_size: NA
j_call: TRBJ2-3
v_call: TRBV2
d_call: NA
cdr3_aa: CASGGRTDTQYF
cdr3_nt: TGTGCCAGCGGGGGGCGCACAGATACGCAGTATTTT

clone_size: NA
j_call: TRBJ2-7
v_call: TRBV28
d_call: TRBD2
cdr3_aa: CASSFPGGGAPAYEQYF
cdr3_nt: TGTGCCAGCAGTTTCCCCGGCGGGGGGGCGCCGGCCTACGAGCAGTACTTC

clone_size: once
j_call: TRBJ2-7
v_call: TRBV28
d_call: NA
cdr3_aa: CASSLYAGSSYEQYF
cdr3_nt: TGTGCCAGCAGTTTATATGCCGGGAGCTCCTACGAGCAGTACTTC

clone_size: NA
j_call: TRBJ1-5
v_call: TRBV6-6
d_call: NA
cdr3_aa: CASLRGGVSNQPQHF
cdr3_nt: TGTGCCAGCCTGAGGGGAGGGGTGAGCAATCAGCCCCAGCATTTT

clone_size: NA
j_call: TRBJ1-5
v_call: TRBV2
d_call: TRBD1
cdr3_aa: CASKGDRGEGQPQHF
cdr3_nt: TGTGCCAGCAAGGGGGACAGGGGAGAGGGTCAGCCCCAGCATTTT